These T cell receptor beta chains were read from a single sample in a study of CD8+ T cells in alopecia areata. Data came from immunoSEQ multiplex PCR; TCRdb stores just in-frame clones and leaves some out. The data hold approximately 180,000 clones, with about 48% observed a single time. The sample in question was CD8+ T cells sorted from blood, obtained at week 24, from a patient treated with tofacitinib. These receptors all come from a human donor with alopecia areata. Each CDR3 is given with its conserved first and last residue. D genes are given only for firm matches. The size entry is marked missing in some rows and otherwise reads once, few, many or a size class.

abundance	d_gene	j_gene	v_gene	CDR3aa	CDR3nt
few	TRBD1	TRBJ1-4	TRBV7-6	CASSSTGVAATNEKLFF	TGTGCCAGCAGCTCGACAGGGGTGGCTGCAACTAATGAAAAACTGTTTTTT
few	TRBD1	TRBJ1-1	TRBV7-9	CASSSPGDRAFEAFF	TGTGCCAGCAGCTCCCCCGGGGACAGGGCGTTTGAAGCTTTCTTT
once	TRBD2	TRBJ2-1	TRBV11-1	CASSNTGTSGINEQFF	TGTGCCAGCAGCAATACCGGGACTAGCGGGATCAATGAGCAGTTCTTC
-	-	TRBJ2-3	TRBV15	CATSRQYSTDTQYF	TGTGCCACCAGCAGACAATATAGCACAGATACGCAGTATTTT
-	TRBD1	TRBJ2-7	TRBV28	CASSLGQGGPYEQYF	TGTGCCAGCAGTCTTGGACAGGGAGGCCCCTACGAGCAGTACTTC
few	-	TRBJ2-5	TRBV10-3	CAISESLGETQYF	TGTGCCATCAGTGAGTCGCTGGGAGAGACCCAGTACTTC
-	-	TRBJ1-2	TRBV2	CASTDSTNNYGYTF	TGTGCCAGCACCGACAGTACTAATAACTATGGCTACACCTTC
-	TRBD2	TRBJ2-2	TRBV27	CASSFGGAGELFF	TGTGCCAGCAGTTTCGGGGGGGCTGGGGAGCTGTTTTTT
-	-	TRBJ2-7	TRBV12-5	CASGLKSNEQYF	TGTGCTAGTGGTTTGAAGAGCAACGAGCAGTACTTC
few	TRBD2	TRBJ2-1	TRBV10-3	CAISEQRGGYNEQFF	TGTGCCATCAGTGAACAGCGCGGGGGCTACAATGAGCAGTTCTTC
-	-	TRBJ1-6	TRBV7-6	CASSLDTEDNSPLHF	TGTGCCAGCAGCTTAGACACAGAGGATAATTCACCCCTCCACTTT
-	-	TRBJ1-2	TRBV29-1	CSVPRQPYGYIF	TGCAGCGTGCCCCGACAGCCCTATGGCTACATCTTC
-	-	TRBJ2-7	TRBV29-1	CSVEVVGDPLEQYF	TGCAGCGTTGAAGTGGTGGGTGACCCCCTCGAGCAGTACTTC
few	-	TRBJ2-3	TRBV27	CASSFRGTDTQYF	TGTGCCAGCAGTTTTAGGGGCACAGATACGCAGTATTTT
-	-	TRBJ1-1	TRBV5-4	CASRLGPETFF	TGTGCCAGCAGACTCGGACCCGAGACTTTCTTT
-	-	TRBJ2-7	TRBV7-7	CASSLGVGIYEQYF	TGTGCCAGCAGCTTAGGAGTAGGGATCTACGAGCAGTACTTC
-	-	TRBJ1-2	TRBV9	CASSPRFPVYGYTF	TGTGCCAGCAGCCCTAGGTTCCCAGTCTATGGCTACACCTTC
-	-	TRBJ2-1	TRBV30	CAWSDSFNNEQFF	TGTGCCTGGAGTGACAGCTTTAACAATGAGCAGTTCTTC
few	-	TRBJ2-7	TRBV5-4	CASSSDSLAWYF	TGTGCCAGCAGCTCTGACAGTCTAGCTTGGTACTTC
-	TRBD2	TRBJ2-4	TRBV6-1	CASSEVVAGEGNIQYF	TGTGCCAGCAGTGAGGTGGTAGCGGGGGAGGGGAACATTCAGTACTTC
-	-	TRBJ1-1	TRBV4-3	CASSQEDPPGSNTEAFF	TGCGCCAGCAGCCAAGAAGATCCCCCGGGATCGAACACTGAAGCTTTCTTT
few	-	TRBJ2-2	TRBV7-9	CASSFGGANTGELFF	TGTGCCAGCAGCTTCGGGGGCGCGAACACCGGGGAGCTGTTTTTT
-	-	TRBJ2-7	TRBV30	CAWRQGYEQYF	TGTGCCTGGAGACAGGGCTACGAGCAGTACTTC
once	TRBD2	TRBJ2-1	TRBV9	CASSVGTSGNEQFF	TGTGCCAGCAGCGTAGGGACTAGCGGTAATGAGCAGTTCTTC
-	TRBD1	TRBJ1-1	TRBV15	CATRTRGGTEAFF	TGTGCCACCAGGACCAGGGGGGGGACTGAAGCTTTCTTT
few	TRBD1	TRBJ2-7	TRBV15	CATSRDMGQTYEQYF	TGTGCCACCAGCAGAGATATGGGACAGACCTACGAGCAGTACTTC
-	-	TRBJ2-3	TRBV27	CASSLSARGDTQYF	TGTGCCAGCAGTTTATCGGCGAGGGGGGATACGCAGTATTTT
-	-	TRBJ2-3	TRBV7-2	CASRSGELDTQYF	TGTGCCAGCAGGTCCGGGGAGCTGGATACGCAGTATTTT
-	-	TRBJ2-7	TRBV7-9	CASSRGPGAYEQYF	TGTGCCAGCAGCAGGGGTCCAGGGGCTTACGAGCAGTACTTC
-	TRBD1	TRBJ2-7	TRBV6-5	CATLSGTGANEQYF	TGTGCCACCCTCAGTGGGACAGGGGCCAACGAGCAGTACTTC
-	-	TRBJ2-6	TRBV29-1	CSVENKAVGANVLTF	TGCAGCGTTGAAAACAAGGCAGTTGGGGCCAACGTCCTGACTTTC
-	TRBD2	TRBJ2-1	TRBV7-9	CASSLVRGAHQAIF	TGTGCCAGCAGCTTAGTGCGGGGGGCCCACCAGGCGATCTTC
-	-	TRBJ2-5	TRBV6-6	CASSTEETQYF	TGTGCCAGCTCTACGGAGGAGACCCAGTACTTC
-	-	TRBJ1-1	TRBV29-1	CSVLKGNTEAFF	TGCAGCGTCCTCAAGGGAAACACTGAAGCTTTCTTT
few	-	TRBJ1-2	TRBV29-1	CSVIEPGDYGYTF	TGCAGCGTAATAGAACCGGGGGATTATGGCTACACCTTC
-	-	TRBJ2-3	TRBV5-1	CASSLEVGGTDTQYF	TGCGCCAGCAGCTTGGAGGTAGGGGGCACAGATACGCAGTATTTT
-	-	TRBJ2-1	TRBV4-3	CASSRLGSDTEQFF	TGCGCCAGCAGCCGGCTAGGTTCGGACACTGAGCAGTTCTTC
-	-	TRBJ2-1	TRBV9	CASSAGDGYNEQFF	TGTGCCAGCAGCGCTGGGGACGGTTATAATGAGCAGTTCTTC
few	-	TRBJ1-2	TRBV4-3	CASGPSYGYTF	TGCGCCAGTGGACCGTCCTATGGCTACACCTTC
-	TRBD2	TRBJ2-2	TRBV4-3	CASSQDGLAGAGELFF	TGCGCCAGCAGCCAAGATGGGCTAGCGGGGGCCGGGGAGCTGTTTTTT
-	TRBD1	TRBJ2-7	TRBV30	CAYRDSSYEQYF	TGTGCCTACCGGGACAGCTCCTACGAGCAGTACTTC
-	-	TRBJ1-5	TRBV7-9	CASGLNSNQPQHF	TGTGCCAGCGGCCTAAACAGTAATCAGCCCCAGCATTTT
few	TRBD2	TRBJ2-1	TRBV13	CASSPRTSVNNEQFF	TGTGCCAGCAGCCCCCGGACTAGCGTCAACAATGAGCAGTTCTTC
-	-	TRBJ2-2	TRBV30	CAWSELSGTGELFF	TGTGCCTGGAGTGAGTTATCCGGCACCGGGGAGCTGTTTTTT
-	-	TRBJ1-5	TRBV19	CASRGQNNQPQHF	TGTGCCAGTAGAGGGCAAAACAATCAGCCCCAGCATTTT
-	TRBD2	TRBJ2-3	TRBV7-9	CASTGGGGAADTQYF	TGTGCCAGCACAGGCGGCGGGGGGGCAGCCGATACGCAGTATTTT
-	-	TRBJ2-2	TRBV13	CASSFRGAGELFF	TGTGCCAGCAGCTTCCGAGGGGCCGGGGAGCTGTTTTTT
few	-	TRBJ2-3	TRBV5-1	CASSLEGVDTDTQYF	TGCGCCAGCAGCTTAGAGGGGGTAGACACAGATACGCAGTATTTT
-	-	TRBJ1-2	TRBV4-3	CASSQDWGTNGYTF	TGCGCCAGCAGCCAAGATTGGGGGACGAATGGCTACACCTTC
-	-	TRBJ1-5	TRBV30	CAWSVGSRNQPQHF	TGTGCCTGGAGTGTGGGGTCACGCAATCAGCCCCAGCATTTT
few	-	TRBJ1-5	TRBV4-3	CASSQDRWSNQPQHF	TGCGCCAGCAGCCAAGACCGCTGGAGCAATCAGCCCCAGCATTTT
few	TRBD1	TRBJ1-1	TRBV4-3	CASNVDRGATEAFF	TGCGCCAGTAATGTAGACAGGGGGGCCACTGAAGCTTTCTTT
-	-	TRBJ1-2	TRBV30	CAWSVGAESPRGYTF	TGTGCCTGGAGTGTAGGGGCAGAGTCCCCTCGGGGCTACACCTTC
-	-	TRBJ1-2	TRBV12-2	CASRLVLGYTF	TGTGCAAGTCGCTTAGTGCTCGGCTACACCTTC
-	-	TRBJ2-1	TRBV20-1	CSAVSVNEQFF	TGCAGTGCTGTGTCGGTCAATGAGCAGTTCTTC